The 8 T cell receptor beta chains below all came from one sample that was sequenced in a study of blood T cell repertoires in COVID-19. The assay was immunoSEQ multiplex PCR, and TCRdb's table has in-frame clones only and misses some. The profile shows 68,000 or so clones, about 84% of them singletons. What was sequenced was peripheral blood. Receptor source: a human donor in a cohort sampled during active COVID-19.

This chain uses TRBV14 with TRBJ1-2; 7 bases agree with TRBD1. Per the germline V gene, CDR1 is SGHDN and CDR2 is FVKESK. The CDR3 sequence is 15 residues long. Trimming at V came to 2 bases and at J to 0 bases, leaving 3 bases not matched to a gene. CDR3 nucleotide sequence: TGTGCCAGCAGCCAAACCGGGACAGCTAACTATGGCTACACCTTC. It specifies CASSQTGTANYGYTF.

This rearrangement joins TRBV19 to TRBJ2-1; 16 nucleotides align to TRBD2. Germline V CDR1 and CDR2: LNHDA, SQIVND (reference sequence). The CDR3 extends over 18 amino acids. The V gene end was trimmed by 4 bases and the J gene end by 5 bases; junction bases not matched to a gene: 8. The CDR3 coding sequence is TGTGCCAGTAGTACCTCTCCGGGACTAGCGGGGGGGCACAATGAGCAGTTCTTC. Translation gives CASSTSPGLAGGHNEQFF.

The V call is TRBV21-1, the J call TRBJ2-3; the listed D gene, TRBD2, was not tested against the DNA. TRBV21-1 is a pseudogene segment. This CDR3 spans 18 amino acids. The CDR3: CASSARLDTEVMTDTQYF. Written as DNA, the CDR3 is TGTGCCAGCAGCGCCCGACTAGACACTGAGGTAATGACAGATACGCAGTATTTT.

CDR3 bases: TGTGCCAGCAGCAGGATACCCACCGGGGAGCTGTTTTTT. Its translation: CASSRIPTGELFF. This sequence joins TRBV2 and TRBJ2-2; no firm D call. Per germline, CDR1 SNHLY and CDR2 FYNNEI. Between the trimmed V and J ends, which lost 6 bases and 4 bases, there was a span of 9 bases. The CDR3 runs 13 residues. Combining the CDR3 with reference TRBV2 and TRBJ2-2 gives the whole variable domain EPEVTQTPSHQVTQMGQEVILRCVPISNHLYFYWYRQILGQKVEFLVSFYNNEISEKSEIFDDQFSVERPDGSNFTLKIRSTKLEDSAMYFCASSRIPTGELFFGEGSRLTVL.

The genes are TRBV10-2 and TRBJ1-1, with 7 nucleotides matching TRBD1. Germline-derived CDR1 and CDR2 are WSHSY and SAAADI. CDR3 length: 14 amino acids. V lost 6 bases and J lost 2; bases outside the gene matches: 6. CDR3 amino acids: CASRRGPDNTEAFF. As DNA, the CDR3 is TGCGCCAGCAGAAGGGGGCCGGATAACACTGAAGCTTTCTTT.

This rearrangement joins TRBV18 to TRBJ2-1; TRBD1 agrees at 9 bases. Germline values: CDR1 KGHSH, CDR2 LQKENI. The CDR3 runs 16 residues. Trimming at V came to 4 bases and at J to 6 bases, leaving 10 bases not matched to a gene. Here the CDR3 DNA reads TGTGCCAGCTCACTCGGGACAGGGAGAGGGGCCAATGAGCAGTTCTTC. Protein sequence: CASSLGTGRGANEQFF.

The rearrangement links TRBV28 to TRBJ1-2, with 11 positions matching TRBD1. Per the germline V gene, CDR1 is MDHEN and CDR2 is SYDVKM. The CDR3 sequence is 15 residues long. Trimming at V came to 4 bases and at J to 7 bases, leaving 8 bases not matched to a gene. The CDR3: CASSSAGTGGRGYTF. CDR3 bases: TGTGCCAGCAGTTCCGCCGGGACAGGGGGACGTGGCTACACCTTC.

V usage is TRBV5-8 and J usage is TRBJ1-4, with 8 bases that match TRBD1. Germline V lookup: CDR1 SGHTS, CDR2 YDEGEE. V dropped 3 bases and J dropped 5; count of bases not matched to a gene: 6. This CDR3 has 15 residues. The CDR3 coding sequence is TGTGCCAGCAGCTGGGGGACAGGAGTCAATGAAAAACTGTTTTTT. This encodes CASSWGTGVNEKLFF.